Listed below are T cell receptor beta chains from one sample, sequenced in a study of CD8 T cells in Susac syndrome. One entry per CDR3 protein results from TCRdb running MiXCR on the immunoSEQ multiplex PCR reads. The sample has approximately 140,000 distinct CDR3 sequences; 85% to 95% are singletons. Sequences were obtained from CD8+ T cells from PBMCs. The receptors here all came from a human donor in good health. CDR3s leave out the opening cysteine and the closing phenylalanine or tryptophan.

11 | TRBJ2-1 | TRBV29-1 | SVEGTSGFEQF
14 | TRBJ2-1 | TRBV4-3 | ASSQEWLAGFHEQF
16 | TRBJ2-6 | TRBV2 | ASSEVGKGVTGANVLT
13 | TRBJ2-1 | TRBV24-1 | ATSEGREASNEQF
13 | TRBJ1-1 | TRBV29-1 | SVDRNWVRDTEAF
11 | TRBJ2-1 | TRBV5-1 | ASSLGGADEQF
13 | TRBJ2-3 | TRBV12-3/TRBV12-4 | ASSLAGSYPDTQY
11 | TRBJ2-7 | TRBV18 | ASSGGASYEQY
13 | TRBJ2-3 | TRBV29-1 | SVVGLAGFTDTQY
11 | TRBJ2-1 | TRBV30 | AWSHGSHNEQF
15 | TRBJ1-2 | TRBV29-1 | SARTGTRKGSGYGYT
12 | TRBJ1-2 | TRBV5-6 | ASSPQTGSHGYT
12 | TRBJ1-4 | TRBV29-1 | SVDTGDYNEKLF
13 | TRBJ2-1 | TRBV27 | ASSWLAGGLNEQF
12 | TRBJ2-1 | TRBV24-1 | ATAGDTSYNEQF
13 | TRBJ2-3 | TRBV11-2 | ASSPPYGSTDTQY
13 | TRBJ2-3 | TRBV15 | ATSRGGRISDTQY
10 | TRBJ2-7 | TRBV29-1 | SVERAQGWQY
9 | TRBJ2-1 | TRBV6-2/TRBV6-3 | ASRRYNEQF
12 | TRBJ2-7 | TRBV24-1 | ATSDSGRGREQY
11 | TRBJ2-1 | TRBV24-1 | ATGQGLYNEQF
11 | TRBJ1-5 | TRBV7-8 | ASSGSRNQPQH
13 | TRBJ2-7 | TRBV7-2 | ASSAAAFGGYEQY
11 | TRBJ1-2 | TRBV2 | ASLKGGVQGYT
11 | TRBJ2-7 | TRBV20-1 | SAMESGPYEQY
11 | TRBJ2-3 | TRBV9 | ASSGGSADTQY
12 | TRBJ2-5 | TRBV11-2 | ASRPQGVGETQY
11 | TRBJ1-1 | TRBV15 | ATSNGRWTEAF
13 | TRBJ1-5 | TRBV23-1 | ASSQSDRGIQPQH
12 | TRBJ2-7 | TRBV29-1 | SVEAGHRAYEQY
11 | TRBJ2-1 | TRBV19 | ASSIKVQGEQF
9 | TRBJ2-1 | TRBV29-1 | SVLGGYEQF
9 | TRBJ2-1 | TRBV9 | ASSKDNEQF
14 | TRBJ2-7 | TRBV15 | ATSRDDRGSGYEQY
13 | TRBJ2-1 | TRBV29-1 | SVEGGSYRGNEQF
12 | TRBJ2-5 | TRBV6-6 | ATNPSGFQETQY
15 | TRBJ2-7 | TRBV7-9 | ASSFVGPAPGSYEQY
10 | TRBJ2-1 | TRBV15 | ATSESGGEQF
10 | TRBJ1-4 | TRBV7-8 | ASSLRGEKLF
14 | TRBJ1-3 | TRBV2 | ASSEAGTDSGNTIY
13 | TRBJ2-3 | TRBV4-3 | ASSQRTSDTDTQY
11 | TRBJ1-1 | TRBV6-5 | ASSYERGREAF
13 | TRBJ2-7 | TRBV28 | ASSLPTRRIYEQY
10 | TRBJ2-1 | TRBV7-9 | ASSLGRQEQF
12 | TRBJ2-3 | TRBV11-2 | ASSSGGGADTQY
12 | TRBJ1-1 | TRBV19 | ASSISTGRTEAF
14 | TRBJ1-2 | TRBV28 | ASSLPLGRGHYGYT
14 | TRBJ2-1 | TRBV7-8 | ASSLTSGMAYNEQF
12 | TRBJ2-7 | TRBV15 | ATSSTGQNYEQY
10 | TRBJ2-1 | TRBV20-1 | SAGLGVNEQF
13 | TRBJ2-1 | TRBV29-1 | SVETGGRYGNEQF
11 | TRBJ2-1 | TRBV15 | ATSEAGGLEQF
15 | TRBJ2-2 | TRBV7-8 | ASRWLAGVPDTGELF
14 | TRBJ1-3 | TRBV20-1 | SAAGGQAISGNTIY
12 | TRBJ2-7 | TRBV27 | ATQPQGTGYEQY
9 | TRBJ1-2 | TRBV29-1 | SVEGREGYT
12 | TRBJ2-3 | TRBV4-2 | ASSQDGETDTQY
10 | TRBJ2-1 | TRBV20-1 | SARDLDNEQF
13 | TRBJ1-2 | TRBV29-1 | SVERIEHGSRGYT